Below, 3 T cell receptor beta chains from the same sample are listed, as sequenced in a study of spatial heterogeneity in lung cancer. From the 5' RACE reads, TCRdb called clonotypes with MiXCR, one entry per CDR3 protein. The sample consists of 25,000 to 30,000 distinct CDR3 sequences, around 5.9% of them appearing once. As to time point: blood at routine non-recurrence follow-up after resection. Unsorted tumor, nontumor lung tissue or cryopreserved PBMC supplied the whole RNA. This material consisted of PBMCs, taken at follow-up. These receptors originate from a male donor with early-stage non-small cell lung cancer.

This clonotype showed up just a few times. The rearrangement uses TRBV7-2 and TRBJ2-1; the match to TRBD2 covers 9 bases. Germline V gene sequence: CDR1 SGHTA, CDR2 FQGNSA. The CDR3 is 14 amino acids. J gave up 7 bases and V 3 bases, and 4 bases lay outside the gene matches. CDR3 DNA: TGTGCCAGCAGCTTTGCGGGGGGGCATAATGAGCAGTTCTTC. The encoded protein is CASSFAGGHNEQFF.

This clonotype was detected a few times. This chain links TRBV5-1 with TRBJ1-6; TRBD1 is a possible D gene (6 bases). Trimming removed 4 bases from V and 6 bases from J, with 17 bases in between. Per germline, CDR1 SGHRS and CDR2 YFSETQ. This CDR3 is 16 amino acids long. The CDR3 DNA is TGCGCCAGCAGCCCGGCGGGGGGGCGCGGTAATTCACCCCTCCACTTT. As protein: CASSPAGGRGNSPLHF.

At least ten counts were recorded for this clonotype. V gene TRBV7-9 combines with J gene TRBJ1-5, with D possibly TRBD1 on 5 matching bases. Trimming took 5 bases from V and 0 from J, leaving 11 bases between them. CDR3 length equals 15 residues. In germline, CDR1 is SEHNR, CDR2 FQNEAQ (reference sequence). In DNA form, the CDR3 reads TGTGCCAGCAGCCTCCGGGACGGTAGCAATCAGCCCCAGCATTTT. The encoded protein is CASSLRDGSNQPQHF.